These 22 T cell receptor beta chains share one sample of origin, sequenced in a study of T cells after yellow fever vaccination. TCRdb re-called the 5' RACE reads through MiXCR, storing one row per CDR3 protein. This table has around 600,000 distinct CDR3 sequences, 9% to 15% appearing once. This material consisted of PBMCs, taken on the day of the yellow fever booster vaccination. These receptors were collected from a man aged 25 to 40 who received the YFV17D yellow fever vaccine.

The genes are TRBV20-1 and TRBJ1-1, with no clear D. The germline V gene encodes CDR1 DFQATT and CDR2 SNEGSKA (reference sequence). The CDR3 length is 11 residues. CDR3 in DNA: TGCATTGCATCCTCGCCCCTTGAAGCTTTCTTT. It yields the protein CIASSPLEAFF.

The chain carries TRBV11-2 and TRBJ2-5; TRBD2 agrees at 7 bases. The CDR3 loop spans 19 amino acids. V lost 4 bases and J lost 2; bases outside the gene matches: 19. Germline CDR1 is SGHAT and CDR2 is FQNNGV. CDR3 loop: CASSSKITTGGRVQETQYF. In DNA form, the CDR3 reads TGTGCCAGCAGCTCGAAGATTACTACGGGAGGCCGAGTACAAGAGACCCAGTACTTC.

The table lists this clonotype with a few counts. This chain connects TRBV7-8 to TRBJ2-7, with D perhaps matching TRBD1 or TRBD2 (6 bases each). CDR3 length equals 15 residues. The germline CDR1 and CDR2 sequences are SGHVS and FQNEAQ. Trimming left V 6 bases short and J 2 bases short, with 17 bases between. The CDR3 DNA follows: TGTGCCAGCAGTATTCCTGGCGGGACAACCTACGAGCAGTACTTC. This sequence encodes CASSIPGGTTYEQYF. Complete variable domain (other parts from reference TRBV7-8 and TRBJ2-7): GAGVSQSPRYKVAKRGQDVALRCDPISGHVSLFWYQQALGQGPEFLTYFQNEAQLDKSGLPSDRFFAERPEGSVSTLKIQRTQQEDSAVYLCASSIPGGTTYEQYFGPGTRLTVT.

V gene TRBV7-2 combines with J gene TRBJ2-4, with 8 bases matching TRBD1. Germline loops: CDR1 SGHTA, CDR2 FQGNSA. Unmatched junction bases numbered 9, after V lost 5 bases and J lost 3 bases. The CDR3 covers 16 residues. The CDR3 is CASSPQAGGGKNIQYF. In DNA, the CDR3 is TGTGCCAGCAGCCCTCAAGCAGGGGGCGGCAAAAACATTCAGTACTTC.

This clonotype came up a few times. The chain couples TRBV7-2 to TRBJ2-4; D possibly uses TRBD1 or TRBD2 (5 bases each). This CDR3 region has 14 residues. V gave up 6 bases and J gave up 6 bases, with 15 bases separating them. Germline V lookup: CDR1 SGHTA, CDR2 FQGNSA. CDR3 sequence (DNA): TGTGCCAGCAGACGACTCGGGGCGGGAAACATTCAGTACTTC. It codes for CASRRLGAGNIQYF. The entire variable domain, with the rest obtained from reference TRBV7-2 and TRBJ2-4, is as follows: GAGVSQSPSNKVTEKGKDVELRCDPISGHTALYWYRQSLGQGLEFLIYFQGNSAPDKSGLPSDRFSAERTGGSVSTLTIQRTQQEDSAVYLCASRRLGAGNIQYFGAGTRLSVL.

The rearrangement uses TRBV5-1 and TRBJ2-3; D unresolved. The CDR3 is 14 amino acids. The V end was cut by 0 bases, the J end by 2 bases, with 7 bases between. Germline V gene data show CDR1 as SGHRS and CDR2 as YFSETQ. CDR3 protein: CASSLAADTDTQYF. The DNA of the CDR3 is TGCGCCAGCAGCTTGGCCGCTGACACAGATACGCAGTATTTT.

The chain joins TRBV6-1 to TRBJ2-1; perhaps TRBD2 as D (6 bases). The V end was cut by 10 bases, the J end by 1 base, with 11 bases between. From germline, CDR1 is MNHNS and CDR2 SASEGT. This CDR3 contains 13 residues. The CDR3 nucleotides read TGTGCCACCTGGGACTTATCCTACAATGAGCAGTTCTTC. Its translation: CATWDLSYNEQFF.

This clonotype was counted a few times. The CDR3 loop is CSVEEFANTGELFF. DNA of the CDR3: TGCAGCGTTGAGGAGTTTGCGAACACCGGGGAGCTGTTTTTT. J is TRBJ2-2 and V is TRBV29-1; D is unresolved. This CDR3 has 14 residues. The ends were cut back, 3 bases at V and 0 bases at J, with 8 bases in the middle. The germline V gene has CDR1 SQVTM and CDR2 ANQGSEA.

This clonotype turned up a few times. The chain joins TRBV19 to TRBJ2-1; 8 nucleotides agree with TRBD2. Germline-derived CDR1 and CDR2 are LNHDA and SQIVND (reference sequence). The J segment lost 2 bases and the V segment lost 4 bases, leaving 7 bases of the junction unmatched. The length of the CDR3 is 16 residues. The CDR3 DNA is TGTGCCAGTAGTACCCCCGGGGGGGCCGCCTACAATGAGCAGTTCTTC. The encoded protein is CASSTPGGAAYNEQFF.

Only a few counts were recorded for this clonotype. This chain uses TRBV20-1 with TRBJ1-1; no clear D gene. Between the trimmed V and J ends, which lost 2 bases and 8 bases, there was a span of 15 bases. The CDR3 is 13 amino acids. Germline CDR1 and CDR2: DFQATT and SNEGSKA (reference sequence). For the CDR3, the DNA is TGCAGTGCTAGATTTGGAGGGCCCTGGGAAGCTTTCTTT. Its protein is CSARFGGPWEAFF.

This clonotype was seen a few times. The chain is built from TRBV7-9 and TRBJ1-1; no firm D call. Trimming took 4 bases from V and 11 from J, leaving 23 bases between them. The CDR3 is made up of 15 amino acids. Germline values: CDR1 SEHNR, CDR2 FQNEAQ (reference sequence). The CDR3 loop is CASSSHRDLPESAFF. The CDR3 nucleotides are TGTGCCAGCAGCTCACACCGAGACCTGCCCGAATCGGCTTTCTTT.

In its sample, this clonotype was seen a few times. V gene TRBV5-4 combines with J gene TRBJ2-7, with D tentatively TRBD2 (6 bases). Germline CDR1 and CDR2: SGHNT and YYREEE (reference sequence). The CDR3 totals 15 residues. Trimming took 4 bases from V and 5 from J, leaving 19 bases between them. CDR3 residues: CASSRLFGSDDEQYF. In DNA form, the CDR3 reads TGTGCCAGCAGCCGACTTTTCGGGAGTGACGACGAGCAGTACTTC. Filled out from reference TRBV5-4 and TRBJ2-7, the complete variable domain reads ETGVTQSPTHLIKTRGQQVTLRCSSQSGHNTVSWYQQALGQGPQFIFQYYREEENGRGNFPPRFSGLQFPNYSSELNVNALELDDSALYLCASSRLFGSDDEQYFGPGTRLTVT.

This chain connects TRBV27 to TRBJ1-5; D is unclear. CDR1 is MNHEY, CDR2 SMNVEV, per germline (reference sequence). The CDR3 is 14 amino acids. Trimming took 6 bases from V and 4 from J, leaving 13 bases between them. As DNA, the CDR3 is TGTGCCAGCAGATCAGGACGGGTGAATCAGCCCCAGCATTTT. Protein product: CASRSGRVNQPQHF.

The chain has TRBV7-3 and TRBJ2-2; D is unclear. Germline assignment: CDR1 SGHTA and CDR2 FQGTGA. The CDR3 loop spans 14 amino acids. V lost 2 bases and J 7 bases, leaving 11 bases between the germline ends. The CDR3 reads CASSLYLGSGELFF. The CDR3 DNA sequence: TGTGCCAGCAGCTTATACCTTGGAAGCGGGGAGCTGTTTTTT.

This clonotype was counted only a few times. The V gene is TRBV20-1, the J gene TRBJ2-2; no reliable D call. V shed 5 bases and J shed 0 bases, with 7 bases lying between them. The CDR3 has 13 amino acids. The germline V gene encodes CDR1 DFQATT and CDR2 SNEGSKA (reference sequence). The CDR3, as DNA: TGCAGTGCTGGAAGATCGAACACCGGGGAGCTGTTTTTT. This encodes CSAGRSNTGELFF.

V gene TRBV10-3 combines with J gene TRBJ2-2; 9 bases are a match to TRBD2. The CDR3 spans 14 residues. CDR1 and CDR2 from the germline V gene are ENHRY and SYGVKD. The V and J ends lost 10 bases and 5 bases, in that order; junction bases with no gene match: 8. The CDR3 sequence: CASGRALSTGELFF. CDR3 coding DNA: TGTGCCAGCGGGAGGGCCCTCTCTACCGGGGAGCTGTTTTTT.

The CDR3 protein is CASSFRGRRKLFF. In DNA, the CDR3 is TGTGCCAGCAGTTTCAGGGGGCGCAGAAAACTGTTTTTT. The chain has TRBV12-3 or TRBV12-4 and TRBJ1-4, with 8 bases that match TRBD1. V lost 3 bases to trimming and J lost 10 bases; unmatched junction nucleotides: 4. The CDR3 contains 13 residues.

This sequence joins TRBV5-1 and TRBJ1-3; unclear D gene. Trimming stripped 4 bases from V and 2 bases from J, with 10 bases between. This CDR3 is 14 amino acids long. Germline V gene data show CDR1 as SGHRS and CDR2 as YFSETQ. The CDR3 loop reads CASSPYQAGNTIYF. In DNA form, the CDR3 reads TGCGCCAGCAGCCCTTACCAGGCTGGAAACACCATATATTTT.

The V call is TRBV6-2 or TRBV6-3, the J call TRBJ2-7; D unclear. Trimming shortened V by 0 bases and J by 7 bases, and 22 bases separated the two germline ends. Germline CDR1 MNHEY, CDR2 SVGEGT. This CDR3 contains 17 residues. CDR3 in amino acids: CASSYSNKEDDMGEQYF. The CDR3 DNA is TGTGCCAGCAGTTACTCGAATAAGGAAGACGATATGGGGGAGCAGTACTTC.

This clonotype has just a few counts. The V gene is TRBV7-2, the J gene TRBJ2-7; tentative D call: TRBD2 (5 bases). V dropped 7 bases and J dropped 2 bases, with 15 bases sitting between them. Germline V gene lookup returns CDR1 SGHTA and CDR2 FQGNSA. The CDR3 runs 14 residues. The CDR3 here is CASNAVASPYEQYF. The CDR3 DNA sequence: TGTGCCAGCAACGCGGTAGCGTCTCCCTACGAGCAGTACTTC.

This clonotype has at least ten counts. The V call is TRBV7-9, the J call TRBJ2-7; D gene uncertain. Germline V lookup: CDR1 SEHNR, CDR2 FQNEAQ (reference sequence). The CDR3 extends over 14 amino acids. The V and J ends lost 7 bases and 1 base respectively, with 14 bases between them. The CDR3 here is CASKGVGISYEQYF. In DNA, the CDR3 is TGTGCCAGCAAAGGTGTAGGCATTTCCTACGAGCAGTACTTC.

This clonotype was picked up a small number of times. V and J are TRBV7-6 and TRBJ2-7; TRBD2 aligns across 13 bases. J was trimmed by 3 bases and V by 6 bases; bases with no gene match: 14. There are 18 residues in the CDR3. The V gene's germline CDR1 is SGHVS and CDR2 FNYEAQ. Here the CDR3 reads CASSPGLAGVELGYEQYF. The CDR3 nucleotides are TGTGCCAGCAGTCCAGGACTAGCGGGAGTTGAGTTGGGCTACGAGCAGTACTTC.